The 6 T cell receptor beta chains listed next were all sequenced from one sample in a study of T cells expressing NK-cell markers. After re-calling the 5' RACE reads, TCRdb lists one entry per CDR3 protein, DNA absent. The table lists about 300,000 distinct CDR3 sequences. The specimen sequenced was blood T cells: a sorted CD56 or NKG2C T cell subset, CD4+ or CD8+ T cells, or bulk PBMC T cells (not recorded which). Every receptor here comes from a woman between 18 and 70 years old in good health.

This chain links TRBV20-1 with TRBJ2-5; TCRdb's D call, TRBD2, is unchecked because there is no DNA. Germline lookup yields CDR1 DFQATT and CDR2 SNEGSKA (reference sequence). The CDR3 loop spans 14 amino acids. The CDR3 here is CSARATRGTGTQYF.

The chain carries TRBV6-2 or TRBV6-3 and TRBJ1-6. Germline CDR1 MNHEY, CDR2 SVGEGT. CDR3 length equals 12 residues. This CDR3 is CATTRSGAPLHF.

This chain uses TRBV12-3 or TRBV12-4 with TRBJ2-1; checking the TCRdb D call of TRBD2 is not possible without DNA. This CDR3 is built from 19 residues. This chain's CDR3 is CASSLGGRRLAGRYNEQFF.

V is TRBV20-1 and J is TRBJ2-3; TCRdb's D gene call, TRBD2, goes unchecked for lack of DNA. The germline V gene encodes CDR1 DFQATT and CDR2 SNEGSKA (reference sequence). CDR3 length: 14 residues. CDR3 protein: CSAVQRGTGDTQYF.

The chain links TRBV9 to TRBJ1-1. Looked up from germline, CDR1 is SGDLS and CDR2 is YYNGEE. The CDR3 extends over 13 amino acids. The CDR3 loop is CASSVAGNTEAFF.

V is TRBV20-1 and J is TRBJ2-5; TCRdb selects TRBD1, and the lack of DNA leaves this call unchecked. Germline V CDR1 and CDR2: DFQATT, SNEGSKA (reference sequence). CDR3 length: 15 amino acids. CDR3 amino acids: CSAPWAGQGGETQYF.